This TCR beta chain is from a study of T cells in Graves' hyperthyroidism and ophthalmopathy. The investigators amplified TCR beta CDR3 regions from RNA transcripts. An initial round of RT-PCR targeting the TCR CDR3 relied on the HTBI primer set. Each CDR3 protein is one row after TCRdb ran MiXCR on the multiplex PCR reads. The sample contains approximately 370,000 distinct CDR3 sequences, about a sixth of which appear only once. CDR3 length equals 15 residues. Germline-derived CDR1 and CDR2 are LNHDA and SQIVND (reference sequence). With 3 bases removed from V and 8 bases from J, the gap between germline ends came to 14 bases. This clonotype was picked up many times.

This chain connects TRBV19 to TRBJ1-6; D possibly corresponds to TRBD1 (5 bases). This TCR came from a woman in her thirties with Graves' hyperthyroidism that later progressed to Graves' ophthalmopathy. Sequenced material: blood. CDR3 loop: CASSITSGGHSPLHF. The CDR3 region has the DNA TGTGCCAGTAGTATTACGTCCGGGGGACATTCACCCCTCCACTTT.